The rows below give T cell receptor beta chains drawn from one sample of a study of blood T cell repertoires in COVID-19. The method was immunoSEQ multiplex PCR; TCRdb's version includes in-frame clones alone and lacks a portion of them. The profile shows 400,000 to 450,000 clones, about 92% of them singletons. The material sequenced was PBMCs or T cells enriched from blood (not recorded which). The receptors here all came from a man younger than 35 who had recovered from COVID-19. Both conserved end residues are part of each CDR3. D genes are given only for firm matches. Not all rows give a size; the values are once, few, many and, for expanded clones, a class.

abundance	v_gene	j_gene	d_gene	CDR3nt	CDR3aa
.	TRBV3-1/TRBV3-2	TRBJ1-3	.	TGTGCCAGCAGCCAGGCGGGGGCATCCGGAAACACCATATATTTT	CASSQAGASGNTIYF
once	TRBV12-3/TRBV12-4	TRBJ1-4	TRBD1	TGTGCCAGCAGGGATACAGGGGAAACTCTGTTTTTT	CASRDTGETLFF
.	TRBV11-2	TRBJ1-1	TRBD1	TGTGCCAGCAGCTTAAGGGGACAGAAGAACACTGAAGCTTTCTTT	CASSLRGQKNTEAFF
.	TRBV29-1	TRBJ2-1	TRBD1	TGCAGCGTTGAGGACAGGGGGCGAATAACTCCAAACAATGAGCAGTTCTTC	CSVEDRGRITPNNEQFF
.	TRBV9	TRBJ2-3	.	TGTGCCAGCAGCGGGGCGCGGAAAGGGGCGGATACGCAGTATTTT	CASSGARKGADTQYF
.	TRBV7-6	TRBJ2-7	TRBD2	TGTGCCAGCAGCTCTCCGGGACTAGCGGGCGAGCAGTACTTC	CASSSPGLAGEQYF
few	TRBV5-4	TRBJ1-1	TRBD1	TGTGCCAGCAGCATAACAGGGGTGAACACTGAAGCTTTCTTT	CASSITGVNTEAFF
.	TRBV19	TRBJ2-3	.	TGTGCCAGTAGTATAGCCGCGGCATTCACAGATACGCAGTATTTT	CASSIAAAFTDTQYF
.	TRBV28	TRBJ1-1	.	TGTGCCAGCAGCACGCCTGGGGCCGGCACTGAAGCTTTCTTT	CASSTPGAGTEAFF
.	TRBV4-1	TRBJ2-7	TRBD1	TGCGCCAGCAGCCAACACGGGACAGGGTTCTACGAGCAGTACTTC	CASSQHGTGFYEQYF
.	TRBV19	TRBJ1-3	TRBD1	TGTGCCAGTAGGATACGGACAGGGACCGGAAACACCATATATTTT	CASRIRTGTGNTIYF
few	TRBV5-4	TRBJ1-2	TRBD1	TGTGCCAGCAGCTTCCCAACCGGGACAGGGGGGATCTATGGCTACACCTTC	CASSFPTGTGGIYGYTF
.	TRBV27	TRBJ2-2	TRBD2	TGTGCCAGCAGATTAGCGGGAGGGCCGCGGGAGCTGTTTTTT	CASRLAGGPRELFF
.	TRBV6-5	TRBJ2-3	.	TGTGCCAGCAGCGACGGACTGCGGGACACAGATACGCAGTATTTT	CASSDGLRDTDTQYF
.	TRBV28	TRBJ2-5	.	TGTGCCAGCACCTCCCCGGGCCGGGGGTACCAAGAGACCCAGTACTTC	CASTSPGRGYQETQYF
.	TRBV6-5	TRBJ1-5	.	TGTGCCAGCAGGGTCGGGTTCAATCAGCCCCAGCATTTT	CASRVGFNQPQHF
once	TRBV20-1	TRBJ1-1	.	TGCAGTGCTACTGGACAGTCTGAAGCTTTCTTT	CSATGQSEAFF
.	TRBV28	TRBJ1-2	TRBD1	TGTGCCAGCAGTTCCGGGACAGGGAACTATGGCTACACCTTC	CASSSGTGNYGYTF
once	TRBV13	TRBJ1-6	.	TGTGCCAGCAGCTTAGGCACGGTTTCACCCCTCCACTTT	CASSLGTVSPLHF
once	TRBV10-1	TRBJ2-3	.	TGCGCCAGCAGTGGCGGGGCGAGCACAGATACGCAGTATTTT	CASSGGASTDTQYF
.	TRBV19	TRBJ1-1	TRBD1	TGTGCCAGTAGTATGTGGGGACAGCATGAAGCTTTCTTT	CASSMWGQHEAFF
.	TRBV27	TRBJ1-4	.	TGTGCCAGCAAAGACAGCAATAATGAAAAACTGTTTTTT	CASKDSNNEKLFF
few	TRBV27	TRBJ1-1	.	TGTGCCAGCAGTTTATCGGGGAGATACACTGAAGCTTTCTTT	CASSLSGRYTEAFF
.	TRBV7-8	TRBJ2-2	TRBD2	TGTGCCAGCAGCTTAGCTGGGACTAGCGGGAACACCGGGGAGCTGTTTTTT	CASSLAGTSGNTGELFF
.	TRBV4-1	TRBJ2-1	TRBD2	TGCGCCAGCAGCTTTCCAAGCGGGAGGAAGAACAATGAGCAGTTCTTC	CASSFPSGRKNNEQFF
.	TRBV5-1	TRBJ2-3	TRBD2	TGCGCCAGCAGCCCTTGGTGGGAGGGTGCAGATACGCAGTATTTT	CASSPWWEGADTQYF
.	TRBV10-3	TRBJ2-5	.	TGTGCCATCCGCACAGTCAGCGGGGAGACCCAGTACTTC	CAIRTVSGETQYF